In its sample, the clone carrying this T cell receptor (beta chain) was seen many times. Its antigen remains unknown. In TCRdb, the reads were re-called with MiXCR into one record per CDR3 protein. Of about 150,000 distinct CDR3 sequences listed, around 32% are singletons. The data are from a study of T cell repertoires in cytomegalovirus infection. Study context: Indications of both CMV infection and matching HLA type were provided by public TCR beta signatures.

V dropped 4 bases and J dropped 4; count of bases not matched to a gene: 7. This CDR3 spans 16 amino acids. CDR1 is SGHVS and CDR2 is FQNEAQ in the germline V gene. Study-wide points: Dominant in the ex vivo response were TCR beta clonotypes restricted by HLA-C and specific for CMV.

This receptor was obtained from a human donor in good health (CMV status not recorded). Some clones in this sample may be carry-over from other donors' samples. Sequenced material: CD8+ T cells from cultured PBMCs, taken from culture after CMV antigen stimulation. The gene calls are TRBV7-8 and TRBJ2-1, with 10 bases that match TRBD2. CDR3 sequence reads: CASSSSGLANYNEQFF. The DNA of the CDR3 is TGTGCCAGCAGCTCTTCGGGACTAGCGAATTACAATGAGCAGTTCTTC.